This T cell receptor (beta chain) was identified in a study of cytomegalovirus exposure and HLA in healthy donors. As regards this clone: Its specificity is unknown.

The PCR had 60 Vbeta and 13 Jbeta primers. TCRdb's table, derived via immunoSEQ multiplex PCR, lists solely in-frame clones and lacks some. Of 70,000 to 95,000 clones listed, around two thirds are singletons. Study-wide results and caveats: Among CMV-associated TCR beta chains, most appeared HLA-restricted in a later analysis. Immune exposure data for these donors was limited to CMV serostatus.

Whereas donors were nominally healthy upon sampling, unrecorded immune exposures were probable. The length of the CDR3 is 13 residues. V shed 4 bases and J shed 7 bases, with 16 bases lying between them. CDR1 GTSNPN and CDR2 SVGIG come from the germline V gene (reference sequence). Sequencing was performed on PBMCs. The TCR originated in a woman aged 25 to 45 in good health and CMV-seropositive. This sequence joins TRBV30 and TRBJ1-1, with TRBD1 as a possible D gene (6 bases). The CDR3 reads CAWTGGLLGEAFF. The CDR3 bases are TGTGCCTGGACCGGGGGGCTCCTGGGTGAAGCTTTCTTT.